This T cell receptor (beta chain) was sequenced during a study of regulatory T cells in long-lasting Graves disease. Regarding the study as a whole: New patients shared roughly 1,000 public clonotypes, and persistent patients shared more, with a few thousand.

The germline V gene encodes CDR1 MNHEY and CDR2 SVGAGI. CDR3 length: 14 residues. Trimming stripped 4 bases from V and 7 bases from J, with 14 bases between. Documented time point: newly diagnosed GD, antithyroid drugs for less than 3 months. The authors made the TCR library using RNA they extracted from PBMCs. Combining iRepertoire HTBI primers with Arm-PCR of CDR3 regions, the authors built TCR beta libraries. Each CDR3 protein is one row after TCRdb ran MiXCR on the multiplex PCR reads. The sample holds around 480,000 distinct CDR3 sequences, 15% to 20% seen once. This clonotype was seen many times. Its target is not known. The same data also went into a second study, on T cells in Graves' hyperthyroidism and ophthalmopathy. That report adds: Graves' hyperthyroidism was deemed stable given no ophthalmopathy progression within 18 months. Diagnoses rested on clinical symptoms, serum thyroxine and TRAb, thyroid ultrasound and orbital computed tomography. Researchers ran a first-round RT-PCR on the TCR CDR3 using the HTBI primer set.

This material consisted of peripheral blood mononuclear cells (PBMCs), taken at new diagnosis, from a patient treated with antithyroid drugs. This chain links TRBV6-5 with TRBJ2-1; D gene uncertain. The origin of this receptor is a man aged 40-50 years with Graves disease. The CDR3, as DNA: TGTGCCAGCAGTTTACCTTTCAGAAGAAATGAGCAGTTCTTC. Translation: CASSLPFRRNEQFF.